The source of this TCR beta chain is a study of cytomegalovirus exposure and HLA in healthy donors. Overall study findings and caveats: The study put 150 or so TCR beta chains on its list as cytomegalovirus-associated. Looking again later, the authors saw that most CMV-associated TCR beta chains seemed HLA-restricted. A later analysis reportedly found that, within productive TCRs, an Asian-associated ancestry cluster had fewer N-insertions than the mean observed across the roughly 670 donors.

In germline, CDR1 is SGHAT, CDR2 FQNNGV. This CDR3 spans 14 amino acids. Deletions cut 5 bases from V and 2 bases from J, with 10 bases between. Vbeta (60) and Jbeta (13) primers were used in the PCR. Generated by immunoSEQ multiplex PCR, the TCRdb table keeps only in-frame clones and is missing some. The sample gives 110,000 or so clones, 81% of which show up once; 2.2% is in the top ten. Remarks on this clone: Its antigen is as yet unknown.

This sequence originates from a woman aged 25 to 45 in good health and CMV-seronegative. This chain connects TRBV11-2 to TRBJ2-1; weak D call: TRBD2 (6 bases). The sample taken for sequencing was PBMCs. Here the CDR3 reads CASSPGGTYNEQFF. The CDR3, as DNA: TGTGCCAGCAGCCCCGGCGGGACCTACAATGAGCAGTTCTTC.